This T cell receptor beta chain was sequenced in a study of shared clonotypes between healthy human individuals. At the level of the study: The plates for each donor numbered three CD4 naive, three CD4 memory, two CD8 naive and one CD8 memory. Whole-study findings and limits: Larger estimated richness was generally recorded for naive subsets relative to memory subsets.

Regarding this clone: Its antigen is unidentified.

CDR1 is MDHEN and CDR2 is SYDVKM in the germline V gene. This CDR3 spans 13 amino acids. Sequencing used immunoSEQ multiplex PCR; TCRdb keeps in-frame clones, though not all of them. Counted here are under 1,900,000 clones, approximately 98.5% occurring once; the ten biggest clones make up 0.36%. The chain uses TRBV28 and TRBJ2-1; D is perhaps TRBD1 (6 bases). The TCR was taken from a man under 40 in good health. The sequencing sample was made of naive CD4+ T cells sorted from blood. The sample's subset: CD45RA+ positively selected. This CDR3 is CAAHGTNFPEQFF. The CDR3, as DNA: TGTGCGGCGCACGGGACAAATTTCCCCGAGCAGTTCTTC. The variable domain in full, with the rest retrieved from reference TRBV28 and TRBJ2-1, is DVKVTQSSRYLVKRTGEKVFLECVQDMDHENMFWYRQDPGLGLRLIYFSYDVKMKEKGDIPEGYSVSREKKERFSLILESASTNQTSMYLCAAHGTNFPEQFFGPGTRLTVL.